Reported below is one T cell receptor beta chain. The specificity of this receptor is unknown. The sample holds no much larger clone one base away, and base qualities are not on file. This specimen comes from a study of blood T cells in healthy people across ages (dated by TCRdb to between 2014 and 2017). About the study as a whole: In model experiments, template switching captured roughly one uniquely barcoded TCR beta cDNA molecule for every two T cells. Using deep sequencing normalized with unique cDNA molecular identifiers, the study measured how TCR beta repertoire diversity changes with age. Four age groups were formed from the donors: young (average 16 years), middle-aged (approximately 41), aged (about 62) and long-lived (roughly 81). Donors of different ages were randomly distributed across sequencing lanes to avoid experimental bias. Using the same blood draw, the study looked at two additional independent replicas of 1 million unique cDNA reads for two donors, one aged 18 to 30 and the other aged 80 or older. Results and caveats for the whole study, not just this receptor: There was a strong correlation between observed TCR beta diversity and the percentage of naive T cells measured by flow cytometry. Compared with the aged group, the long-lived group had more naive CD4+ T cells, fewer expanded clones and increased TCR diversity, suggesting age selection. Estimates of total diversity from one million sequenced T cells were regarded as lower bounds and underestimates. Since profiling was done on bulk unsorted PBMCs, naive and antigen-experienced compartments could not be conclusively compared. As age increased, observed TCR beta diversity per million T cells dropped in a roughly linear way, and a significant reduction was already evident by age about 40. The CMV infection status of donors was not known, potentially confounding age-related changes in expanded clonotypes.

Library construction relied on 5' RACE. This sample was sequenced with an Illumina HiSeq 2500. A second PCR of roughly 7 to 11 cycles was performed with a sample-barcoded 5' primer and a J-beta primer mix. A unique molecular identifier was introduced onto each TCR beta cDNA molecule by a template-switch 5' adaptor carrying 12 random nucleotides. Each sample yielded at least 2.5 million CDR3-containing paired-end reads. First-strand cDNA was synthesized from all RNA with the Mint cDNA synthesis kit, primed by a TRBC-specific oligonucleotide. Following uracil-DNA glycosylase treatment, a first 18-cycle PCR with universal primers M1SS and BC2_uni_R was performed on all cDNA. The authors processed their data as follows. Each sample was normalized by randomly selecting 1 million high-quality reads, each carrying a distinct molecular identifier. Reads sharing molecular identifiers were discarded rather than binned into consensus sequences. MiTCR, run with a Q25 quality threshold and the strictest error-elimination algorithm, handled CDR3 identification, clonotype clustering and error correction. A nonparametric unseen species model with Euler transformation was used to estimate a lower bound on total TCR beta diversity. TCRdb reworked the public reads: Q25 trimming with fastp, MiXCR clone assembly, productive beta chains retained. CDR3 protein sequences are deduplicated, and each keeps its most common genes and DNA. TCRdb's processing, not the authors', yielded these V and J calls. This sample gives approximately 800,000 distinct CDR3 sequences in total; nearly 60% of them show up just once. The leading ten clones occupy roughly 22% of the sample.

A distance of 18 bases separates the germline ends of V and J, which lose 5 bases and 7 bases respectively. CDR1 SGHTA and CDR2 FQGNSA are derived from the germline V gene. The CDR3 covers 15 residues, taking in both the cysteine and the phenylalanine. The sequence is cut down to CDR3 DNA, 45 bases in frame from base 1. Donors were roughly 40 systemically healthy Caucasian individuals from Russia aged roughly 6 to 90 years. Around 10 milliliters of peripheral blood were drawn from each donor into EDTA-treated Vacutainer tubes. PBMCs were isolated by Ficoll-Paque density-gradient centrifugation, with at least 7 million obtained per sample. Trizol reagent was used to extract total RNA from the PBMCs, yielding at least 6 micrograms per sample. The percentages of naive CD45RAhigh/CD27high T cells were determined by flow cytometry on a PBMC aliquot from every donor.

The chain was built from TRBV7-2 and TRBJ1-5; the D region possibly corresponds to TRBD1 (6 bases align). Input material: blood. This clonotype was sampled from a man between 25 and 39 years old in good health. This receptor carries the CDR3 CASSPGQRGPQPQHF. In nucleotide form, the sequence is TGTGCCAGCAGCCCCGGACAGAGGGGCCCCCAGCCCCAGCATTTT. Beyond the CDR3, the reference TRBV7-2 and TRBJ1-5 genes provide the residues; the full variable domain reads: GAGVSQSPSNKVTEKGKDVELRCDPISGHTALYWYRQSLGQGLEFLIYFQGNSAPDKSGLPSDRFSAERTGGSVSTLTIQRTQQEDSAVYLCASSPGQRGPQPQHFGDGTRLSIL.